These 3 T cell receptor beta chains were all obtained from the same sample, sequenced in a study of blood T cells in healthy people across ages. Through a sample-barcoded 5' primer and a J-beta primer mix, a second PCR was run for roughly 7 to 12 cycles. Via MiXCR, TCRdb re-called the 5' RACE reads, giving one row per CDR3 protein. Among 540,000 or so distinct CDR3 sequences listed, 47% were seen once. The sample consisted of blood. The receptors shown here come from a man aged 80 or over in good health.

The chain couples TRBV10-3 to TRBJ2-3; D possibly corresponds to TRBD2 (5 bases). From germline, CDR1 is ENHRY and CDR2 SYGVKD. The ends were cut back, 7 bases at V and 1 base at J, with 9 bases in the middle. The CDR3 length is 13 residues. CDR3 nucleotide sequence: TGTGCCATCATGAAGGGAGGCACAGATACGCAGTATTTT. As protein: CAIMKGGTDTQYF.

This clonotype was seen ten or more times. The chain carries TRBV6-6 and TRBJ2-3, with a weak D call TRBD2 (7 bases). The germline V and J ends were trimmed by 6 bases and 3 bases, with 19 bases remaining between them. Per the germline V gene, CDR1 is MNHNY and CDR2 is SVGAGI (reference sequence). CDR3 length equals 16 residues. CDR3 in amino acids: CASRPLRGRGTDTQYF. CDR3 coding DNA: TGTGCCAGCAGGCCCCTGAGGGGGAGGGGTACAGATACGCAGTATTTT.

This clonotype appeared many times. The V call is TRBV6-6, the J call TRBJ2-3, with 7 bases fitting TRBD1. The CDR3 spans 12 residues. Germline loops: CDR1 MNHNY, CDR2 SVGAGI (reference sequence). V gave up 11 bases and J gave up 2 bases; unmatched junction bases: 4. The DNA for the CDR3 is TGTGCCGTACAGGGGACCACAGATACGCAGTATTTT. Its translation is CAVQGTTDTQYF.